This TCR beta chain was identified in a study of synovial regulatory T cells in juvenile arthritis. Study outcomes and limitations: Synovial Tregs shared more CDR3 sequences with iaTregs than other blood Tregs. Blood Treg cells that were inflammation-associated showed lower TCR diversity than other blood Treg cells.

Germline V gene sequence: CDR1 SGDLS, CDR2 YYNGEE. The CDR3 is 14 amino acids. The coding DNA is unavailable. Repertoires were generated with immunoSEQ multiplex PCR, while TCRdb's copy carries only in-frame clones and drops some. Here the sample table reports around 9,500 clones. These iaTreg cells were HLA-DR+ Tregs. Donors were around eleven juvenile idiopathic arthritis patients with active disease, 3 polyarticular and 8 oligoarticular. Patients were aged median about 12 years with disease lasting median approximately seven years. With regard to this clone: Its antigen is unidentified.

The sample was Treg cells from blood. Subset here: HLA-DR+ inflammation-associated blood Treg cells. V gene TRBV9 combines with J gene TRBJ1-5. This clonotype was obtained from a donor younger than 35 with juvenile idiopathic arthritis. CDR3: CASSVGGGNQPQHF. The full variable domain, with the rest looked up from reference TRBV9 and TRBJ1-5, is DSGVTQTPKHLITATGQRVTLRCSPRSGDLSVYWYQQSLDQGLQFLIQYYNGEERAKGNILERFSAQQFPDLHSELNLSSLELGDSALYFCASSVGGGNQPQHFGDGTRLSIL.